This T cell receptor (beta chain) was identified during a study of T cells in Graves' hyperthyroidism and ophthalmopathy. The investigators amplified TCR beta CDR3 regions from RNA transcripts. The HTBI primer set drove a first-round RT-PCR of the TCR CDR3. From the multiplex PCR reads, TCRdb called clonotypes with MiXCR, one entry per CDR3 protein. The table has 500,000 to 650,000 distinct CDR3 sequences, just under 20% seen once. Comments on this clonotype: Just one base apart from a much larger clone, this may be a read error.

CDR1 is MNHEY, CDR2 SMNVEV, per germline (reference sequence). The CDR3 extends over 16 amino acids. This TCR was recovered from a middle-aged man with Graves' ophthalmopathy. Sequencing was carried out using blood. The chain carries TRBV27 and TRBJ2-1; 8 nucleotides agree with TRBD2. DNA of the CDR3: TGTGCCAGCAGTTTTCCGAGCGGGGGCTCCTACGATGAGCAGTTCTTC. Residues: CASSFPSGGSYDEQFF.